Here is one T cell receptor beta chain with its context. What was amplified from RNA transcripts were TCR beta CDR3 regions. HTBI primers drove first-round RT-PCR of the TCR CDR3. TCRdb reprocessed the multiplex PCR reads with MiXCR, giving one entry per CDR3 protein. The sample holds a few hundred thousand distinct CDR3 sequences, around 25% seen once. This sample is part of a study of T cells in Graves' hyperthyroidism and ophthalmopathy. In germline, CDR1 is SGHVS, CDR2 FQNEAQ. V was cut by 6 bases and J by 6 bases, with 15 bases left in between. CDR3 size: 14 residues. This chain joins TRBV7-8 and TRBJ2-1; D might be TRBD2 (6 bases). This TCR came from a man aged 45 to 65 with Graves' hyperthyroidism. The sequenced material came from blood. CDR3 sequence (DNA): TGTGCCAGCAGTTACTTACTAGCCCCCAATGAGCAGTTCTTC. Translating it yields CASSYLLAPNEQFF.